Below, 26 T cell receptor beta chains from the same sample are listed, as sequenced in a study of cytomegalovirus exposure and HLA in healthy donors. With 60 Vbeta and 13 Jbeta primers, the PCR was carried out. TCRdb's copy holds only in-frame clones and misses some; the assay was immunoSEQ multiplex PCR. Among approximately 170,000 clones listed, just under 80% were seen once. Sequenced material: PBMCs. The source is a woman aged 40 to 50 in good health and CMV-seropositive.

This chain uses TRBV10-3 with TRBJ1-1; TRBD1 might be the D (5 bases). From germline, CDR1 is ENHRY and CDR2 SYGVKD. The CDR3 length is 15 residues. V was pared by 0 bases and J by 3 bases, with 11 bases between. The CDR3 spells CAISESRQSDTEAFF. DNA for the CDR3: TGTGCCATCAGTGAGTCGAGACAGAGTGACACTGAAGCTTTCTTT.

This sequence joins TRBV9 and TRBJ2-2, with TRBD1 matching over 7 bases. The ends lost 8 bases at V and 4 bases at J; junction bases unmatched: 8. Germline V gene lookup returns CDR1 SGDLS and CDR2 YYNGEE. The CDR3 spans 14 residues. CDR3: CASTKGGATGELFF. In nucleotides, the CDR3 is TGTGCCAGTACCAAAGGGGGCGCCACCGGGGAGCTGTTTTTT.

This chain links TRBV2 with TRBJ1-5; D unclear. Germline values: CDR1 SNHLY, CDR2 FYNNEI. The CDR3 is made up of 13 amino acids. Trimming pared 1 base from V and 11 bases from J, leaving 12 bases between. CDR3 sequence: CASSEEMSEAQHF. In DNA form, the CDR3 reads TGTGCCAGCAGTGAAGAGATGTCGGAGGCCCAGCATTTT.

In this sample, this clone turned up once. The gene calls are TRBV5-4 and TRBJ2-5; TRBD2 matches 8 bases. The germline V gene encodes CDR1 SGHNT and CDR2 YYREEE (reference sequence). This CDR3 contains 13 residues. J lost 5 bases, V lost 4 bases, and 4 bases had no gene match. CDR3 protein: CASSKGGGETQYF. As DNA, the CDR3 is TGTGCCAGCAGCAAGGGCGGGGGGGAGACCCAGTACTTC.

The CDR3 protein is CAWSVGDRGTSGYTF. The DNA for the CDR3 is TGTGCCTGGAGTGTAGGGGACAGGGGCACCTCTGGCTACACCTTC. The chain couples TRBV30 to TRBJ1-2; 10 bases are shared with TRBD1. Germline CDR1 and CDR2: GTSNPN and SVGIG (reference sequence). This CDR3 is 15 amino acids long. Trimming took 0 bases from V and 7 from J; bases not matched to a gene: 8. The full variable domain, with the rest looked up from reference TRBV30 and TRBJ1-2, is SQTIHQWPATLVQPVGSPLSLECTVEGTSNPNLYWYRQAAGRGLQLLFYSVGIGQISSEVPQNLSASRPQDRQFILSSKKLLLSDSGFYLCAWSVGDRGTSGYTFGSGTRLTVV.

This clone appeared a few times. V usage is TRBV6-5 and J usage is TRBJ1-1; maybe TRBD1 (5 bases). The V and J ends lost 5 bases and 10 bases respectively, with 17 bases between them. This CDR3 is 13 amino acids long. The germline CDR1 and CDR2 sequences are MNHEY and SVGAGI. The CDR3 sequence: CASSTAGAGGAFF. The CDR3 nucleotides read TGTGCCAGCAGTACCGCTGGGGCGGGGGGAGCTTTCTTT.

The chain combines TRBV7-3 with TRBJ2-1, with D hard to call. The CDR3 has 15 residues. Germline CDR1 SGHTA, CDR2 FQGTGA. V was pared by 5 bases and J by 0 bases, with 11 bases between. In DNA form, the CDR3 reads TGTGCCAGCAGCCCAACTACAAGCTCCTACAATGAGCAGTTCTTC. Amino acids: CASSPTTSSYNEQFF.

This chain links TRBV30 with TRBJ2-7, with D perhaps TRBD1 (5 bases). The germline gives CDR1 GTSNPN, CDR2 SVGIG (reference sequence). This CDR3 has 12 residues. V lost 7 bases to trimming and J lost 4 bases, with 14 bases between them. CDR3 sequence (DNA): TGTGCCTCCGCGCCTGGGGCATACGAGCAGTACTTC. It yields the protein CASAPGAYEQYF.

The chain links TRBV11-2 to TRBJ1-4; no definite D call. The CDR3 sequence is 17 residues long. Germline-derived CDR1 and CDR2 are SGHAT and FQNNGV. V gave up 1 base and J gave up 0 bases, with 12 bases separating them. CDR3 sequence (DNA): TGTGCCAGCAGCTTAGTGGGAGTACCTGCAACTAATGAAAAACTGTTTTTT. This gives the protein CASSLVGVPATNEKLFF.

This clone has at least ten counts. The V gene is TRBV12-5, the J gene TRBJ2-3; D is undetermined. The CDR3 spans 13 residues. Between the trimmed V and J ends, which lost 3 bases and 1 base, there was a span of 5 bases. CDR1 and CDR2 (germline): LGHNT, FRNRAP. CDR3 DNA: TGTGCTAGTGGTTTTACAGGCACAGATACGCAGTATTTT. Its protein product is CASGFTGTDTQYF.

The genes are TRBV6-1 and TRBJ1-6, with TRBD1 matching over 7 bases. This CDR3 has 12 residues. CDR1 and CDR2 (germline): MNHNS, SASEGT. V gave up 6 bases and J gave up 11 bases; unmatched junction bases: 4. The CDR3 here is CASREGQTPLHF. Here the CDR3 DNA reads TGTGCCAGCAGGGAGGGACAGACACCCCTCCACTTT.

The chain employs TRBV9 and TRBJ2-5; no clear D gene. The J call may be in error: the DNA end matches TRBJ2-7 better. The CDR3 is made up of 14 amino acids. CDR1 is SGDLS, CDR2 YYNGEE, per germline. The CDR3 region has the DNA TGTGCCAGCAGCGTAGATCAGGTTGTAGACGAGCAGTACTTC. Its protein is CASSVDQVVDEQYF.

This chain joins TRBV7-2 and TRBJ2-7; 9 bases agree with TRBD1. CDR1 and CDR2 from the germline V gene are SGHTA and FQGNSA. The CDR3 totals 14 residues. After removal of 4 bases from V and 7 bases from J, the junction contained 8 bases not matched to a gene. CDR3 in amino acids: CASSSIQGAGEQYF. The CDR3 bases are TGTGCCAGCAGCTCGATACAGGGGGCGGGGGAGCAGTACTTC.

The genes are TRBV2 and TRBJ1-5, with D possibly matching TRBD1 (5 bases). The CDR3 loop spans 15 amino acids. V lost 6 bases to trimming and J lost 6 bases, with 18 bases between them. Germline assignment: CDR1 SNHLY and CDR2 FYNNEI. The CDR3 DNA sequence: TGTGCCAGCAGAGGAGGGGCCAGTGGGGTTCAGCCCCAGCATTTT. It specifies CASRGGASGVQPQHF.

V and J are TRBV7-9 and TRBJ2-1, with unresolved D. The CDR3 sequence is 13 residues long. V gave up 5 bases and J gave up 3 bases, with 8 bases separating them. Germline V CDR1 and CDR2: SEHNR, FQNEAQ (reference sequence). DNA for the CDR3: TGTGCCAGCAGCCGTCGAGACTACAATGAGCAGTTCTTC. It translates to CASSRRDYNEQFF. Looking up the rest from reference TRBV7-9 and TRBJ2-1 gives the full variable domain: DTGVSQNPRHKITKRGQNVTFRCDPISEHNRLYWYRQTLGQGPEFLTYFQNEAQLEKSRLLSDRFSAERPKGSFSTLEIQRTEQGDSAMYLCASSRRDYNEQFFGPGTRLTVL.

The V gene is TRBV25-1, the J gene TRBJ2-5, with a possible D match to TRBD2 (7 bases). Trimming shortened V by 5 bases and J by 5 bases, and 15 bases separated the two germline ends. Germline V gene sequence: CDR1 MGHDK, CDR2 SYGVNS. This CDR3 spans 14 amino acids. This CDR3 is CASSRGGASETQYF. CDR3 DNA: TGTGCCAGCAGTAGGGGGGGCGCTTCGGAGACCCAGTACTTC.

This rearrangement joins TRBV5-1 to TRBJ2-3; TRBD2 agrees at 9 bases. The V gene end was trimmed by 4 bases and the J gene end by 0 bases; junction bases not matched to a gene: 3. Germline V gene data show CDR1 as SGHRS and CDR2 as YFSETQ. CDR3 length: 15 residues. The CDR3 DNA sequence: TGCGCCAGCAGCATAACTAGCGGGAGCACAGATACGCAGTATTTT. It yields the protein CASSITSGSTDTQYF.

This chain joins TRBV6-6 and TRBJ1-2; TRBD1 is a possible D gene (5 bases). Trimming pared 2 bases from V and 4 bases from J, leaving 14 bases between. Germline V gene data show CDR1 as MNHNY and CDR2 as SVGAGI (reference sequence). The CDR3 spans 15 residues. CDR3 protein: CASSYMADSPYGYTF. CDR3 sequence (DNA): TGTGCCAGCAGTTACATGGCCGACAGCCCCTATGGCTACACCTTC.

Comments on this clone: A read error may produce the germline difference seen at one junction end. The CDR3 bases are TGTTCCAGCAGCTTAGTGACTCCGGGACACTACGAGCAGTACTTC. Translated, it gives CSSSLVTPGHYEQYF. V is TRBV7-9 and J is TRBJ2-7, with D possibly TRBD1 on 6 matching bases. CDR1 is SEHNR and CDR2 is FQNEAQ in the germline V gene (reference sequence). The CDR3 has 15 residues.

This clone came up once. Other DNA sequences in this specimen translate into the identical CDR3. The V and J genes are TRBV7-8 and TRBJ2-2; TRBD2 matches at 13 bases. V gave up 5 bases and J gave up 5 bases; unmatched junction bases: 2. The germline gives CDR1 SGHVS, CDR2 FQNEAQ. CDR3 length equals 15 residues. CDR3 in amino acids: CASSLTSGGTGELFF. CDR3 nucleotides: TGTGCCAGCAGCCTGACTAGCGGGGGGACCGGGGAGCTGTTTTTT.

The gene calls are TRBV20-1 and TRBJ1-2; D is possibly TRBD1 (6 bases). The germline V gene has CDR1 DFQATT and CDR2 SNEGSKA (reference sequence). The V gene lost 0 bases and the J gene lost 13 bases, with 12 bases spanning the gap. The CDR3 runs to 11 residues. The CDR3 is CSARDRPGVTF. The CDR3 region has the DNA TGCAGTGCTAGAGATCGCCCAGGGGTCACCTTC.

The chain links TRBV9 to TRBJ2-2, with unresolved D. The ends were cut back, 3 bases at V and 4 bases at J, with 10 bases in the middle. This CDR3 region has 14 residues. Per germline, CDR1 SGDLS and CDR2 YYNGEE. CDR3 bases: TGTGCCAGCAGCGACAGAAGATTCACCGGGGAGCTGTTTTTT. It yields the protein CASSDRRFTGELFF. Looking up the rest from reference TRBV9 and TRBJ2-2 gives the full variable domain: DSGVTQTPKHLITATGQRVTLRCSPRSGDLSVYWYQQSLDQGLQFLIQYYNGEERAKGNILERFSAQQFPDLHSELNLSSLELGDSALYFCASSDRRFTGELFFGEGSRLTVL.

The CDR3 here is CASSVGQKDTQYF. As DNA, the CDR3 is TGTGCCAGCAGCGTAGGGCAGAAAGATACGCAGTATTTT. The chain has TRBV9 and TRBJ2-3; D gene unclear. Per the germline V gene, CDR1 is SGDLS and CDR2 is YYNGEE. With 0 bases removed from V and 5 bases from J, the gap between germline ends came to 7 bases. The CDR3 is made up of 13 amino acids.

The V and J genes are TRBV27 and TRBJ2-2, with D unclear. CDR1 and CDR2 (germline): MNHEY, SMNVEV (reference sequence). Trimming removed 3 bases at V and 7 bases at J, with 3 bases between. The CDR3 is made up of 11 amino acids. The DNA for the CDR3 is TGTGCCAGCAGTTTTAGCGGGGAGCTGTTTTTT. Translation: CASSFSGELFF.

J is TRBJ2-3 and V is TRBV28, with a tentative D call TRBD1 (5 bases). This CDR3 is built from 14 residues. Trimming cost V 6 bases and J 3 bases, with 13 bases left between them. The germline CDR1 and CDR2 sequences are MDHEN and SYDVKM. The CDR3 here is CASSQGRSTDTQYF. Written as DNA, the CDR3 is TGTGCCAGCAGCCAGGGTAGGTCTACAGATACGCAGTATTTT. The full variable domain, its missing parts supplied by reference TRBV28 and TRBJ2-3, is DVKVTQSSRYLVKRTGEKVFLECVQDMDHENMFWYRQDPGLGLRLIYFSYDVKMKEKGDIPEGYSVSREKKERFSLILESASTNQTSMYLCASSQGRSTDTQYFGPGTRLTVL.

The rearrangement links TRBV4-3 to TRBJ1-4; 8 bases line up with TRBD1. Trimming at V came to 1 base and at J to 6 bases, leaving 10 bases not matched to a gene. The CDR3 length is 17 residues. Per the germline V gene, CDR1 is LGHNA and CDR2 is YSLEER. CDR3 loop: CASSQVAGGANYEKLFF. The CDR3 region has the DNA TGCGCCAGCAGCCAAGTGGCAGGGGGCGCGAATTATGAAAAACTGTTTTTT.